The sequence of this TCR beta chain was determined in a study of T cell responses to AZD1222 COVID-19 vaccine. Here immunoSEQ multiplex PCR was the method, and the copy in TCRdb shows in-frame clones only, minus some. Found here are some 180,000 clones, roughly 92% of them singletons; the top ten hold more than 1.5%. The sequence was obtained from an adult in good health. Sequenced here: peripheral blood, sampled on day 0 of AZD1222 vaccination.

The CDR3 nucleotides are TGTGCCAGCAGCAAAACCACTAAAGGCTACACCTTC. It yields the protein CASSKTTKGYTF. V and J are TRBV21-1 and TRBJ1-2. TRBV21-1 has pseudogene status. This CDR3 spans 12 amino acids.